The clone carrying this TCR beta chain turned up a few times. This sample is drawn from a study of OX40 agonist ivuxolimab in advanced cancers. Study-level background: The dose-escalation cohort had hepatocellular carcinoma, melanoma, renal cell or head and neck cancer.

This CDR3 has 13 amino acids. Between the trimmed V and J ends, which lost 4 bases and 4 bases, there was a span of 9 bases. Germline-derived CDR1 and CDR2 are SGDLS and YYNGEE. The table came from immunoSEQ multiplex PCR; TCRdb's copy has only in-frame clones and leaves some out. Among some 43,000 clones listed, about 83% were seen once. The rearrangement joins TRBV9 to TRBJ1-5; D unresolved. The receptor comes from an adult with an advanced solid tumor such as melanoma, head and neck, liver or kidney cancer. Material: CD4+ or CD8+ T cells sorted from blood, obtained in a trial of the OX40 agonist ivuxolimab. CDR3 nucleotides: TGTGCCAGCAGCCCGACCGGGAATCAGCCCCAGCATTTT. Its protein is CASSPTGNQPQHF.